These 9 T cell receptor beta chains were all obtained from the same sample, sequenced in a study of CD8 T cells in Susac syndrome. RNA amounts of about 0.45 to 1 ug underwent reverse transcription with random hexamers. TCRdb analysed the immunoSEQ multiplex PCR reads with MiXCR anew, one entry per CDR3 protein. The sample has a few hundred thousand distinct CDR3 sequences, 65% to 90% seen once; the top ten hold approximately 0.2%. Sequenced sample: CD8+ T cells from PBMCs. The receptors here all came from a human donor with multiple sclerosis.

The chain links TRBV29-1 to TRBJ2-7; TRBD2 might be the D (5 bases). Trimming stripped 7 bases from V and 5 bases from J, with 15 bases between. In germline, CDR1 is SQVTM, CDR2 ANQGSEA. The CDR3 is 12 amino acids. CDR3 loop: CSAEGLANEQYF. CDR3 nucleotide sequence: TGCAGCGCCGAGGGTCTCGCGAACGAGCAGTACTTC.

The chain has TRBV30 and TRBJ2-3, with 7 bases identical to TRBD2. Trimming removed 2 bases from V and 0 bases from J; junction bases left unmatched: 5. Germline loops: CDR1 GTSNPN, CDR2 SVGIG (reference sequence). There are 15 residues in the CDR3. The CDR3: CAWSRGVRSTDTQYF. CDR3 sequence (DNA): TGTGCCTGGAGTCGGGGGGTTCGGAGCACAGATACGCAGTATTTT.

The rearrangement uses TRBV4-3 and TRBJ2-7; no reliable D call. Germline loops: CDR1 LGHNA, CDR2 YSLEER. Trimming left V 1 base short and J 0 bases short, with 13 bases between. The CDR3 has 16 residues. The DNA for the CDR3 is TGCGCCAGCAGCCAAGTCTCGGCGGCCCCCTCCTACGAGCAGTACTTC. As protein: CASSQVSAAPSYEQYF.

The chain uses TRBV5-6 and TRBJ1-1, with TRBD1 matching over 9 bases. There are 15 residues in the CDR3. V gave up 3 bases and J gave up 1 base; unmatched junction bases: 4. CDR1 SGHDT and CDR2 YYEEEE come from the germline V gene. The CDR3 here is CASSWGTGTNTEAFF. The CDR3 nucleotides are TGTGCCAGCAGCTGGGGGACAGGGACGAACACTGAAGCTTTCTTT.

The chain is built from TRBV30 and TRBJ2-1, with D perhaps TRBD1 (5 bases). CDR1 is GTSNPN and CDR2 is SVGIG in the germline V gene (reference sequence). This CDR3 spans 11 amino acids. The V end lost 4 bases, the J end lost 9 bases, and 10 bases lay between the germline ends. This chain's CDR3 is CAWTLGPEQFF. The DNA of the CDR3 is TGTGCCTGGACGCTGGGGCCTGAGCAGTTCTTC.

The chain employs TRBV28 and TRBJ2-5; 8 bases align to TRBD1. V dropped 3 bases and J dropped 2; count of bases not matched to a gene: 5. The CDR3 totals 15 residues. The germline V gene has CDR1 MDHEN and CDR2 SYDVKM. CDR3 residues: CASSFTGGPQETQYF. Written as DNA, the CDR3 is TGTGCCAGCAGTTTTACAGGGGGTCCACAAGAGACCCAGTACTTC.

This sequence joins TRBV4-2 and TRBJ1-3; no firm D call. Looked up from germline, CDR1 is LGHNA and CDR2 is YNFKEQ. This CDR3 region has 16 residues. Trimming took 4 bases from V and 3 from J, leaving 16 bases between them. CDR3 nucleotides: TGTGCCAGCAGCCCCCTCGAGGGCTCCGGTGGAAACACCATATATTTT. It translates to CASSPLEGSGGNTIYF.

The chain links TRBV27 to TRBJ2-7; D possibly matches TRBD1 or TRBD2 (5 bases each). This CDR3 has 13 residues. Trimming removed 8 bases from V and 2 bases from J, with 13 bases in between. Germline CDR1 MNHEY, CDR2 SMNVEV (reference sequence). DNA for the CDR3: TGTGCCAGCCGTAGGCAGGGAGCCTACGAGCAGTACTTC. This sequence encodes CASRRQGAYEQYF.

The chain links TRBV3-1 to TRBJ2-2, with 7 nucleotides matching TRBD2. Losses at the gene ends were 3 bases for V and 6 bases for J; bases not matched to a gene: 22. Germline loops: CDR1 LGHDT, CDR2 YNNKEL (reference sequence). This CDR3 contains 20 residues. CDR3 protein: CASSHKLVAGRPLEAGELFF. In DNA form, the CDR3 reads TGTGCCAGCAGCCACAAATTGGTAGCGGGTCGGCCCCTGGAGGCCGGGGAGCTGTTTTTT.